This T cell receptor beta chain comes out of a study of T cells after somatic rescue of genetic block. CDR3 length: 16 residues. V dropped 3 bases and J dropped 4; count of bases not matched to a gene: 6. CDR1 is MGHRA and CDR2 is YSYEKL in the germline V gene. Here immunoSEQ multiplex PCR was the method, and the copy in TCRdb shows in-frame clones only, minus some. Among about 110,000 clones listed, 75% to 95% were seen once. The source of this sequence is a woman aged 18-30 years. The rearrangement uses TRBV4-1 and TRBJ1-5; 10 bases map to TRBD1. The sequencing sample was made of peripheral blood mononuclear cells (PBMCs). The CDR3 sequence is CASSQGGQGLNQPQHF. In DNA form, the CDR3 reads TGCGCCAGCAGCCAGGGGGGACAGGGGTTAAATCAGCCCCAGCATTTT.